This TCR beta chain was captured in a study of spatial heterogeneity in lung cancer. Study-level information: More than eight raw reads, on average, carried each unique TCR and UMI combination.

Time point denoted: sample taken at primary tumor resection. Samples were obtained from around 72 donors, all untreated early-stage non-small cell lung cancer patients. From tumor, nontumor lung or frozen PBMC, whole RNA was taken unsorted for sequencing. This clonotype rates as medium-sized. Each molecule of TCR cDNA was tagged with one unique molecular identifier. MiXCR was run by TCRdb on the 5' RACE reads, yielding one entry per CDR3 protein. This sample has some 3,000 distinct CDR3 sequences, with 4.7% found just once. Sequences were derived from normal lung tissue next to the tumor, sampled at surgery. The origin of this receptor is a male donor with early-stage non-small cell lung cancer.

The CDR3 protein is CASSYGGLVSEQYF. CDR3 sequence (DNA): TGTGCCAGCAGTTACGGGGGACTAGTATCCGAGCAGTACTTC. The rearrangement links TRBV6-2 or TRBV6-3 to TRBJ2-7; 8 positions agree with TRBD2. Germline V CDR1 and CDR2: MNHEY, SVGEGT. Unmatched junction bases numbered 6, after V lost 2 bases and J lost 6 bases. This CDR3 spans 14 amino acids.